What follows are 8 T cell receptor beta chains derived from one specimen sequenced in a study of blood T cell repertoires in COVID-19. Profiled with immunoSEQ multiplex PCR; TCRdb holds only in-frame clones, not every one. This sample has about 210,000 clones; approximately 89% occur once, and the top ten carry around 4.8%. Input material: peripheral blood. The receptors here all came from a woman aged 40 to 50 with acute or convalescent COVID-19.

V gene TRBV5-6 combines with J gene TRBJ2-5; TRBD1 matches 9 bases. CDR1 and CDR2 (germline): SGHDT, YYEEEE. The CDR3 length is 16 residues. Trimming took 2 bases from V and 5 from J; bases not matched to a gene: 10. This CDR3 reads CASSFSWTGDGETQYF. The DNA of the CDR3 is TGTGCCAGCAGCTTCTCATGGACAGGGGATGGGGAGACCCAGTACTTC.

The chain joins TRBV24-1 to TRBJ1-4; perhaps TRBD1 as D (5 bases). CDR3 size: 14 residues. The V gene's germline CDR1 is KGHDR and CDR2 SFDVKD. V lost 6 bases, J lost 6 bases, and 13 bases lay in between. The CDR3 sequence is CATSHGDLDEKLFF. Here the CDR3 DNA reads TGTGCCACCAGTCATGGGGACTTGGATGAAAAACTGTTTTTT.

Only a few counts were recorded for this clone. CDR3 DNA sequence: TGTGCCAGCAGCTTGACAGGAACCAACACCATATATTTT. Its protein is CASSLTGTNTIYF. The chain employs TRBV6-6 and TRBJ1-3; tentative D call: TRBD1 (6 bases). The V end lost 6 bases, the J end lost 7 bases, and 13 bases lay between the germline ends. The length of the CDR3 is 13 residues. Germline V CDR1 and CDR2: MNHNY, SVGAGI (reference sequence).

The chain is built from TRBV4-1 and TRBJ1-1, with no clear D. The V end lost 0 bases, the J end lost 5 bases, and 13 bases lay between the germline ends. Germline V gives CDR1 MGHRA, CDR2 YSYEKL. The CDR3 runs 15 residues. This CDR3 is CASSQDVSGVTEAFF. CDR3 DNA: TGCGCCAGCAGCCAAGATGTCAGTGGAGTGACTGAAGCTTTCTTT.

The rearrangement joins TRBV19 to TRBJ1-2; unclear D gene. This CDR3 region has 13 residues. Trimming pared 3 bases from V and 7 bases from J, leaving 12 bases between. Per the germline V gene, CDR1 is LNHDA and CDR2 is SQIVND (reference sequence). The CDR3 DNA follows: TGTGCCAGTAGTATTGAACGGGGTCGTGGCTACACCTTC. It encodes CASSIERGRGYTF.

The genes are TRBV18 and TRBJ2-2; 7 bases align to TRBD1. Germline values: CDR1 KGHSH, CDR2 LQKENI. The CDR3 has 16 residues. J lost 2 bases, V lost 2 bases, and 5 bases had no gene match. The CDR3 DNA reads as TGTGCCAGCTCACCAGCGACAGGGCTCAACACCGGGGAGCTGTTTTTT. The encoded protein is CASSPATGLNTGELFF. Full variable domain (outside the CDR3, taken from reference TRBV18 and TRBJ2-2): NAGVMQNPRHLVRRRGQEARLRCSPMKGHSHVYWYRQLPEEGLKFMVYLQKENIIDESGMPKERFSAEFPKEGPSILRIQQVVRGDSAAYFCASSPATGLNTGELFFGEGSRLTVL.

The rearrangement links TRBV14 to TRBJ1-2; D not certain. Germline CDR1 SGHDN, CDR2 FVKESK. V was pared by 4 bases and J by 8 bases, with 17 bases between. This CDR3 has 14 amino acids. This CDR3 is CASSRGSISRGYTF. CDR3 in DNA: TGTGCCAGCAGCCGCGGCTCAATTTCACGGGGCTACACCTTC.

V and J are TRBV19 and TRBJ2-1; 9 bases line up with TRBD2. The germline CDR1 and CDR2 sequences are LNHDA and SQIVND (reference sequence). Trimming at V came to 4 bases and at J to 2 bases, leaving 6 bases not matched to a gene. CDR3 length equals 16 residues. CDR3 residues: CASSTFSGGAYNEQFF. CDR3 nucleotides: TGTGCCAGTAGTACTTTTAGCGGGGGCGCCTACAATGAGCAGTTCTTC.